The sequence of this TCR beta chain was determined in a study of T cell responses to AZD1222 COVID-19 vaccine. Study information: Second-dose intervals near 4 or 12 weeks were combined.

General study points: With dominance at 160-218 and 743-854, vaccine-associated CD4 TCRs spanned spike. Just a handful of people given AZD1222 tested seropositive at baseline.

The method was immunoSEQ multiplex PCR; TCRdb's version includes in-frame clones alone and lacks a portion of them. In the table there are fewer than 120,000 clones, 81% of which are singletons. This clone was counted a single time. Its antigen is unidentified. Looked up from germline, CDR1 is SGHTA and CDR2 is FQGNSA. V gave up 1 base and J gave up 10 bases, with 11 bases separating them. The CDR3 length is 13 residues. The chain employs TRBV7-2 and TRBJ2-1; no definite D call. This TCR was recovered from an adult in good health. This material consisted of peripheral blood, taken on day 0 of AZD1222 vaccination. The CDR3 here is CASSLGPNREQFF. The CDR3, as DNA: TGTGCCAGCAGCTTAGGCCCTAACAGAGAGCAGTTCTTC. Combining the CDR3 with reference TRBV7-2 and TRBJ2-1 gives the whole variable domain GAGVSQSPSNKVTEKGKDVELRCDPISGHTALYWYRQSLGQGLEFLIYFQGNSAPDKSGLPSDRFSAERTGGSVSTLTIQRTQQEDSAVYLCASSLGPNREQFFGPGTRLTVL.